The T cell receptor beta chain described here comes from a study of T-cell memory formation after mild COVID-19. The wider study: TCR clusters largely stayed donor specific.

The V segment lost 4 bases and the J segment 6 bases; nucleotides outside the gene matches: 8. CDR3 size: 16 residues. Germline V gene data show CDR1 as SGHTA and CDR2 as FQGNSA. 5'RACE primed at constant segments yielded TCR alpha and TCR beta cDNA libraries bearing sample barcodes and UMIs. MiXCR, run by TCRdb on the 5' RACE reads, gives a single entry per CDR3 protein. The repertoire holds 270,000 or so distinct CDR3 sequences, with 16% as singletons. This clonotype was recorded a few times. What it binds is unknown. Notes on the study in general: For second-wave clones that peaked at day 37, SARS-CoV-2 specificity went unverified. CD8+ contracting clones occupied EMRA, while CD4+ ones occupied mainly CM and EM.

Sequencing was done on a sample of PBMCs or a T cell subset sorted from them (not recorded which). This chain connects TRBV7-2 to TRBJ2-3; TRBD2 matches 12 bases. This clonotype was sampled from a man younger than 35 who had mild COVID-19 (a few samples of this study predate the infection). Cell type and time point are not known. CDR3 DNA sequence: TGTGCCAGCAGCTCCTTGACTAGCGGGGGCGCGGATACGCAGTATTTT. Translation gives CASSSLTSGGADTQYF.